Listed below are T cell receptor beta chains from one sample, sequenced in a study of identical twins. TCRdb fed the 5' RACE reads into MiXCR, producing one record per CDR3 protein. The data hold 1.5 million to 2 million distinct CDR3 sequences, with 32% observed a single time. The material sequenced was cord blood. The receptors derive from a newborn girl in good health. Both conserved end residues are trimmed from each CDR3.

v_gene,j_gene,CDR3aa
TRBV12-3/TRBV12-4,.,ASSSDRGLTFSYNEQY
TRBV12-3/TRBV12-4,TRBJ1-2,ASSLKGRGTLYGYT
TRBV2,TRBJ2-6,ASSTASSGANVLT
TRBV20-1,TRBJ1-5,SAPGQVLNQPQH
TRBV12-3/TRBV12-4,TRBJ2-5,ASSFAGSETQY
TRBV28,TRBJ2-7,ASSSGQGGTYEQY
TRBV5-1,TRBJ2-3,ASSLQREGTDTQY
TRBV27,TRBJ1-4,ASSVRMGEKLF
TRBV28,TRBJ2-2,ASRPDREVGELF
TRBV20-1,TRBJ2-1,SARESWAVSGGGEQF
TRBV20-1,TRBJ1-1,SARSAGNTEAF
TRBV6-6,TRBJ1-2,AIVGPPRNGYT
TRBV20-1,TRBJ2-4,SARNTGGKNIQY
TRBV7-6,TRBJ2-3,ASSGYRTSGASTDTQY
TRBV20-1,TRBJ2-7,SARDTSGRIYEQY
TRBV27,TRBJ2-1,ASSPMTSGKSINEQF
TRBV28,TRBJ1-4,ASSFQDEKLF
TRBV29-1,TRBJ1-2,SVRTGGRYGYT
TRBV12-3/TRBV12-4,TRBJ2-4,ASSPTGAKNIQY
TRBV28,TRBJ2-7,VSGSSGSVSYEQY
TRBV28,TRBJ1-2,ASSFGDNRYT
TRBV20-1,TRBJ2-3,SAPPSGTDTQY
TRBV13,TRBJ2-3,ASSLTNTDTQY
TRBV5-1,TRBJ2-1,ASSLTDRIPYNEQF
TRBV6-1,TRBJ2-7,ASSESRRSSGVYEQY
TRBV10-3,TRBJ1-5,AISSSRTDDQPQH